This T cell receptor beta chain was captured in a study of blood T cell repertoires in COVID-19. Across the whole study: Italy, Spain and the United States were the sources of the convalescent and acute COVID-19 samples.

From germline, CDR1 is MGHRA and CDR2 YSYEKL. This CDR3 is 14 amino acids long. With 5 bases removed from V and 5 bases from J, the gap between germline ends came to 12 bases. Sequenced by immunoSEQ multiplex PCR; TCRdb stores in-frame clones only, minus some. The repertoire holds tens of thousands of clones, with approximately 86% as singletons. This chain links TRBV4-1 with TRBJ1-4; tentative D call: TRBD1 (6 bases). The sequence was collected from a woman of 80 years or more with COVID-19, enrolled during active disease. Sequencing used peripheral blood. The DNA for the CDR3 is TGCGCCAGCAGCAGGACAGTTGCGAATGAAAAACTGTTTTTT. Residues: CASSRTVANEKLFF.